This TCR beta chain was sequenced in a study of vaccination effects on CD4 cells after COVID-19. In the ViraFEST assay, antigen-specific CD4+ clonotypes were identified by expansion after peptide-pool stimulation. Having been cultured for about 10 days, the cells underwent CD4+ T cell isolation. The table came from immunoSEQ multiplex PCR; TCRdb's copy has only in-frame clones and leaves some out. Of tens of thousands of clones listed, around 81% are singletons. About this clone: As yet, its antigen is unknown.

Overall study results and limits: Cross-reactivity with common cold coronaviruses was shown by only 1 of 255 vaccine-induced clones in healthy vaccinees.

The sample consisted of CD4+ T cells from PBMCs cultured with HCoV-229E spike peptides, taken before COVID-19 vaccination. This TCR derives from a human donor who received a COVID-19 vaccine.

The CDR3 DNA reads TGTGCCAGCAGCCAAAGGTCGGCTTTGGATACGCAGTATTTT. Translating gives CASSQRSALDTQYF. This rearrangement joins TRBV4-2 to TRBJ2-3; D is unresolved. Germline V gene sequence: CDR1 LGHNA, CDR2 YNFKEQ. Deletions cut 2 bases from V and 6 bases from J, with 12 bases between. The CDR3 is made up of 14 amino acids.